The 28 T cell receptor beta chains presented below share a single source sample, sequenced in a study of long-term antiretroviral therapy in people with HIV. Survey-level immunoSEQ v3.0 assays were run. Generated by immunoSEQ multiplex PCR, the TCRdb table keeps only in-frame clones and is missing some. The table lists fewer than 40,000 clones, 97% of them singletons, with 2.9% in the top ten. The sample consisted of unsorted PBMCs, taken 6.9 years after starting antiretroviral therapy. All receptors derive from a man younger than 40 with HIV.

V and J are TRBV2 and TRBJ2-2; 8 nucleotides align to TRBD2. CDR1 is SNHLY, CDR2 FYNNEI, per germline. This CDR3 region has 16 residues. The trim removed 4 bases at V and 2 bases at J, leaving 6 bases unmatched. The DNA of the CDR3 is TGTGCCAGCAGTGCCCCCGGGACTAGAAACACCGGGGAGCTGTTTTTT. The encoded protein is CASSAPGTRNTGELFF.

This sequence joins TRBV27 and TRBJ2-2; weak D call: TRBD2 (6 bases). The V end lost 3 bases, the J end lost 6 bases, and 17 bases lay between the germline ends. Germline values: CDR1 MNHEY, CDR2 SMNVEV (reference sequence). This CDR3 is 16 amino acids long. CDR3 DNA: TGTGCCAGCAGTTTGTGGGACTCCGGGGTGTCCGGGGAGCTGTTTTTT. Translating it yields CASSLWDSGVSGELFF.

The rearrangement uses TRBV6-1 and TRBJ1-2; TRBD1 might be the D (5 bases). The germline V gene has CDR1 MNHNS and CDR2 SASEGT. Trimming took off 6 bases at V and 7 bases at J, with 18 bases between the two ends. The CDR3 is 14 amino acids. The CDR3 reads CASRGETESGGYTF. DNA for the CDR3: TGTGCCAGCAGGGGGGAAACAGAATCAGGTGGCTACACCTTC.

The CDR3 region has the DNA TGTGCCAGCAGCGTAGGGGTGGGAGAGACCCAGTACTTC. Protein: CASSVGVGETQYF. V and J are TRBV9 and TRBJ2-5; D remains ambiguous. The V end lost 0 bases, the J end lost 4 bases, and 7 bases lay between the germline ends. The CDR3 consists of 13 residues. The germline V gene encodes CDR1 SGDLS and CDR2 YYNGEE.

The CDR3 protein is CASSTLGGREQFF. The CDR3 bases are TGTGCCAGCAGCACCTTAGGGGGCAGGGAGCAGTTCTTC. V is TRBV7-3 and J is TRBJ2-1; TRBD1 aligns across 7 bases. Germline CDR1 is SGHTA and CDR2 is FQGTGA. After removal of 5 bases from V and 10 bases from J, the junction contained 8 bases not matched to a gene. The CDR3 runs 13 residues.

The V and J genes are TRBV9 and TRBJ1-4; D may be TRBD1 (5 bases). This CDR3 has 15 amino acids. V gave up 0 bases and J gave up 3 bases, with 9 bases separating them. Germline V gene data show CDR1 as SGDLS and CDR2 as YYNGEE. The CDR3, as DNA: TGTGCCAGCAGCGTAGCTGGGACCTCTAATGAAAAACTGTTTTTT. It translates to CASSVAGTSNEKLFF.

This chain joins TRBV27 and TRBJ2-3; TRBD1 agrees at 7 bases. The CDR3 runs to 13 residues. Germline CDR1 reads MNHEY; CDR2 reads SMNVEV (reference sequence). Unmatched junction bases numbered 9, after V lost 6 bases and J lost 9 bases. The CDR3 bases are TGTGCCAGCAGCTCACTACAGGGGAAGACGCAGTATTTT. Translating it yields CASSSLQGKTQYF.

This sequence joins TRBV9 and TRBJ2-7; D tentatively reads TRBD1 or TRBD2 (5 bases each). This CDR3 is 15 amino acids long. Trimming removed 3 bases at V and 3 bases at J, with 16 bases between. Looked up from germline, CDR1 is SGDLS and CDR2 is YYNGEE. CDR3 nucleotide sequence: TGTGCCAGCAGCGCGAGGGACGGAAGATTCTACGAGCAGTACTTC. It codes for CASSARDGRFYEQYF. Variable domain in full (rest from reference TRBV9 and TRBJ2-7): DSGVTQTPKHLITATGQRVTLRCSPRSGDLSVYWYQQSLDQGLQFLIQYYNGEERAKGNILERFSAQQFPDLHSELNLSSLELGDSALYFCASSARDGRFYEQYFGPGTRLTVT.

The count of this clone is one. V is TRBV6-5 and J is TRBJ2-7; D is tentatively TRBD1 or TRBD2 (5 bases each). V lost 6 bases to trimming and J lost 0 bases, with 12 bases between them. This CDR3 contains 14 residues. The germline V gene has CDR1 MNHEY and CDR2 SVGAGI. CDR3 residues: CASSRDRSSYEQYF. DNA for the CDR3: TGTGCCAGCAGCCGGGACCGCAGCTCCTACGAGCAGTACTTC.

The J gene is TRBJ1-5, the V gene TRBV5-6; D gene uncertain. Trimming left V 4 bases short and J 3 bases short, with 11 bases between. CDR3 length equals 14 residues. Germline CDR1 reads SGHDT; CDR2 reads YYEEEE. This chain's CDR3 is CASSPRGTNQPQHF. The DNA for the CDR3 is TGTGCCAGCAGCCCACGGGGTACCAATCAGCCCCAGCATTTT.

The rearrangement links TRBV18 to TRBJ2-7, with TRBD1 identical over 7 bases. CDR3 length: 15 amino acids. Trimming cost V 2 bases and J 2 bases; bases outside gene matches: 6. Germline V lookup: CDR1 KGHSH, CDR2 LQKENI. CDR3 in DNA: TGTGCCAGCTCACCATCGGGACAGCCCACCTACGAGCAGTACTTC. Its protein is CASSPSGQPTYEQYF.

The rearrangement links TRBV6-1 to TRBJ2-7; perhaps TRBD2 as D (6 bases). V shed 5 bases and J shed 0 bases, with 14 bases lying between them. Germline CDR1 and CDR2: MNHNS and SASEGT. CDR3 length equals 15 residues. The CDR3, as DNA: TGTGCCAGCAGTAAGGACTATTTAAGCTCCTACGAGCAGTACTTC. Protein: CASSKDYLSSYEQYF.

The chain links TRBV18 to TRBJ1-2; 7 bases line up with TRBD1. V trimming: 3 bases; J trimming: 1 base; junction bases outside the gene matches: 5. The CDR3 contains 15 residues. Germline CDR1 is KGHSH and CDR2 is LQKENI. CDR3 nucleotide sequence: TGTGCCAGCTCACCTCTGGACAGGATTAACTATGGCTACACCTTC. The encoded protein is CASSPLDRINYGYTF.

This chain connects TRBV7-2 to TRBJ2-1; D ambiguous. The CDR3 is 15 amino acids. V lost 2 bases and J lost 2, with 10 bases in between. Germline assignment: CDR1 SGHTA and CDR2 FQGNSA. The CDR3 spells CASSLIFGTYNEQFF. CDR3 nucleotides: TGTGCCAGCAGCTTAATTTTTGGAACCTACAATGAGCAGTTCTTC.

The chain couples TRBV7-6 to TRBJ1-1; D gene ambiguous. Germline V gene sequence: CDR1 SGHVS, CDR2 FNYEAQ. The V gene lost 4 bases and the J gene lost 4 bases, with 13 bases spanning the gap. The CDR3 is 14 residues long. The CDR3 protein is CASSSQARGTEAFF. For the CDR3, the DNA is TGTGCCAGCAGCTCTCAGGCACGGGGCACTGAAGCTTTCTTT.

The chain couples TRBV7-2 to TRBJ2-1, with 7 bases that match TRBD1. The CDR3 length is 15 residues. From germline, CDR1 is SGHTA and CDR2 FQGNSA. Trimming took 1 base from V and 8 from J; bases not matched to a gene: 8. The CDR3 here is CASSLESDRVHEQFF. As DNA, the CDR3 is TGTGCCAGCAGCTTAGAGTCTGACAGGGTCCATGAGCAGTTCTTC.

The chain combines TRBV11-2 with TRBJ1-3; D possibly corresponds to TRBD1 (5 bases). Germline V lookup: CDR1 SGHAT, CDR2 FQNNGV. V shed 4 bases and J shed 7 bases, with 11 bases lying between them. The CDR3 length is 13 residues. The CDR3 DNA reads TGTGCCAGCAGCTCCGAGGGGAGGAACACCATATATTTT. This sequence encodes CASSSEGRNTIYF.

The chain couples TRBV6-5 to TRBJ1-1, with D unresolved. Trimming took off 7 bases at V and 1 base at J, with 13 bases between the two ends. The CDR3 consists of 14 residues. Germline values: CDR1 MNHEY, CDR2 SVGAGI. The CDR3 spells CASKPGNQNTEAFF. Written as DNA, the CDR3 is TGTGCCAGCAAACCGGGAAACCAGAACACTGAAGCTTTCTTT.

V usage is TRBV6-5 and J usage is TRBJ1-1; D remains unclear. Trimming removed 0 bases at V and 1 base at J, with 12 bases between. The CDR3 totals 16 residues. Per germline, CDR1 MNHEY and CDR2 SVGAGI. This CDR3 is CASSYSPGLGNTEAFF. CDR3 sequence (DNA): TGTGCCAGCAGTTACTCCCCGGGCCTCGGGAACACTGAAGCTTTCTTT.

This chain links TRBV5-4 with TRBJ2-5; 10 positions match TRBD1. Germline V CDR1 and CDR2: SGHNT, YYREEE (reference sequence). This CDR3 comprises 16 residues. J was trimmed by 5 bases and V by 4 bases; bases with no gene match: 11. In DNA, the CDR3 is TGTGCCAGCAGCCGCGTGGGACAGGGGACAGCGGAGACCCAGTACTTC. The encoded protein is CASSRVGQGTAETQYF.

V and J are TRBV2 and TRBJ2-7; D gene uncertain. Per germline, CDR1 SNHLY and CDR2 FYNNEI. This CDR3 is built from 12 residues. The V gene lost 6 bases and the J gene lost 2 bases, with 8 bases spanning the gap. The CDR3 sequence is CASSGRTYEQYF. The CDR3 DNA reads TGTGCCAGCAGCGGACGGACCTACGAGCAGTACTTC.

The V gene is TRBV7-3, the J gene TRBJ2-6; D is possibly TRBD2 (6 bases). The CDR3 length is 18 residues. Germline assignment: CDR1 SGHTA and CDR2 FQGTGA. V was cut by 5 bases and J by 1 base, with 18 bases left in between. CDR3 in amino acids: CASSLYSGSPSGANVLTF. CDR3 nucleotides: TGTGCCAGCAGCCTATATAGCGGTTCGCCGTCTGGGGCCAACGTCCTGACTTTC.

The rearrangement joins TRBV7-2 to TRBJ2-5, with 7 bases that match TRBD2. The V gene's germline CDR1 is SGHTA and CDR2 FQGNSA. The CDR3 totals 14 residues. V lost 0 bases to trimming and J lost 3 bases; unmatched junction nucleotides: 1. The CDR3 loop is CASSLAGTKETQYF. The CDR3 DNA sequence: TGTGCCAGCAGCTTAGCCGGGACTAAAGAGACCCAGTACTTC.

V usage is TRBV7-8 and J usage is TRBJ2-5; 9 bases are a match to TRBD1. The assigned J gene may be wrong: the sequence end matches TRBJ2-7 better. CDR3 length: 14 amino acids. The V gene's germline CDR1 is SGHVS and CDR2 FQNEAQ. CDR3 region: CASRPGQGWHEQYF. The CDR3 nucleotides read TGTGCCAGCAGGCCGGGACAGGGATGGCACGAGCAGTACTTC.

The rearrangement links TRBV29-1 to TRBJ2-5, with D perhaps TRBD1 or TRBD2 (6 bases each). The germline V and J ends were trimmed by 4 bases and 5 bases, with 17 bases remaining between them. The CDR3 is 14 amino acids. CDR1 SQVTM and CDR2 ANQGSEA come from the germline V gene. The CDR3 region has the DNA TGCAGCGTTGGTAAGGGGGGCGGCCGGGAGACCCAGTACTTC. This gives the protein CSVGKGGGRETQYF.

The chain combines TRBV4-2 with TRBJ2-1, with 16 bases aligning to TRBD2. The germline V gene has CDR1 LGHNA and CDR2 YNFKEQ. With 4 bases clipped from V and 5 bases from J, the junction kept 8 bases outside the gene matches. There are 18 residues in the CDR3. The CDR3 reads CASSRSGTSGRGHNEQFF. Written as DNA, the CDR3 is TGTGCCAGCAGCCGTTCCGGGACTAGCGGGAGGGGGCACAATGAGCAGTTCTTC.

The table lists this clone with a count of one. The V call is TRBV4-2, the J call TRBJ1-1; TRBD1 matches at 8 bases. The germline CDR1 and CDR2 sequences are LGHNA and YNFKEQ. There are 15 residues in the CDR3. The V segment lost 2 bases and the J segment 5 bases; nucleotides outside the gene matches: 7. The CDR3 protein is CASSQFTGTGTEAFF. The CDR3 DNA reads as TGTGCCAGCAGCCAATTTACCGGGACAGGAACTGAAGCTTTCTTT.

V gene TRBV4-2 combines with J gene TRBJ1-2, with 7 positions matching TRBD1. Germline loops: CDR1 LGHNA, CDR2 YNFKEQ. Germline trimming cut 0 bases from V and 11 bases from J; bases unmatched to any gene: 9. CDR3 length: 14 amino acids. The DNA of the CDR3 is TGTGCCAGCAGCCAAGAGACAGGGTCGGGTAGTTACACCTTC. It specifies CASSQETGSGSYTF.